Listed here is a single T cell receptor (beta chain). Trimming at V came to 6 bases and at J to 4 bases, leaving 5 bases not matched to a gene. Germline CDR1 SGHTA, CDR2 FQGTGA. This CDR3 is 16 amino acids long. This sample is part of a study of blood T cell repertoires in COVID-19. Profiled with immunoSEQ multiplex PCR; TCRdb holds only in-frame clones, not every one. The sample lists nearly 55,000 clones; 85% to 90% were seen once. The chain links TRBV7-3 to TRBJ2-5; 16 bases are a match to TRBD2. This sequence was found in a man between 65 and 80 years old with active COVID-19. The specimen sequenced was peripheral blood. This CDR3 is CASSLGLAGGPETQYF. The CDR3 DNA sequence: TGTGCCAGCAGTTTGGGACTAGCGGGGGGGCCAGAGACCCAGTACTTC.